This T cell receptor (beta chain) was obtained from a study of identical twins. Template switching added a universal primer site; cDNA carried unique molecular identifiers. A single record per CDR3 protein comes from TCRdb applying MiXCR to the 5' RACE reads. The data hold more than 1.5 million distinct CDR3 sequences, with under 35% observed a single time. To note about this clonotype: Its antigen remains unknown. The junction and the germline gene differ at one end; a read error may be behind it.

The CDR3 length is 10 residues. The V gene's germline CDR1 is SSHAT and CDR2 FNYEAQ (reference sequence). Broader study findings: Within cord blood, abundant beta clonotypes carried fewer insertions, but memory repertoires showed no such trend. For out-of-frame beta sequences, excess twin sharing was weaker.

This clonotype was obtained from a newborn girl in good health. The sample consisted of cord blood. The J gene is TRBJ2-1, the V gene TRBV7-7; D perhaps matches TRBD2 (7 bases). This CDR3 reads CASSLGGEFF. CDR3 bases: TGCGCTAGCAGCCTAGGGGGGGAGTTCTTC.